These 24 T cell receptor beta chains were sequenced from one sample in a study of shared T cell receptors in the human thymus. Data came from immunoSEQ multiplex PCR; TCRdb stores just in-frame clones and leaves some out. The data hold about 660,000 clones, with 85% to 90% observed a single time. The same data also contributed to another study, on human thymus T cells.

The specimen was thymocytes. The receptors come from a boy in the first two years of life with a congenital heart defect.

The chain recombines TRBV6-5 with TRBJ1-1; D is unclear. Germline V gene data show CDR1 as MNHEY and CDR2 as SVGAGI. CDR3 length: 14 amino acids. The ends were cut back, 3 bases at V and 11 bases at J, with 19 bases in the middle. The DNA for the CDR3 is TGTGCCAGCAGTTATCGGGAACCGCTCTTAGAGGCTTTCTTT. Its translation is CASSYREPLLEAFF.

The rearrangement links TRBV7-9 to TRBJ2-1; 7 bases fit TRBD1. There are 15 residues in the CDR3. Germline values: CDR1 SEHNR, CDR2 FQNEAQ (reference sequence). J gave up 4 bases and V 5 bases, and 8 bases lay outside the gene matches. CDR3 sequence (DNA): TGTGCCAGCAGCCTACGACAGGGACGATACAATGAGCAGTTCTTC. Translating gives CASSLRQGRYNEQFF.

This chain joins TRBV6-1 and TRBJ2-3; perhaps TRBD2 as D (5 bases). The CDR3 runs to 14 residues. Per the germline V gene, CDR1 is MNHNS and CDR2 is SASEGT. With 3 bases removed from V and 5 bases from J, the gap between germline ends came to 12 bases. CDR3 region: CASSEEVSGDTQYF. The CDR3 DNA reads TGTGCCAGCAGTGAGGAGGTTAGTGGAGATACGCAGTATTTT.

This clone showed up just a few times. The chain employs TRBV18 and TRBJ2-7; 11 positions match TRBD2. CDR1 and CDR2 from the germline V gene are KGHSH and LQKENI. This CDR3 is 15 amino acids long. V lost 3 bases to trimming and J lost 3 bases; unmatched junction nucleotides: 4. CDR3 nucleotides: TGTGCCAGCTCACCCAAACTAGCGGGGGTCTACGAGCAGTACTTC. Its translation: CASSPKLAGVYEQYF.

This chain connects TRBV29-1 to TRBJ2-3, with 11 bases matching TRBD2. Unmatched junction bases numbered 8, after V lost 6 bases and J lost 0 bases. CDR3 size: 16 residues. CDR1 and CDR2 from the germline V gene are SQVTM and ANQGSEA. This chain's CDR3 is CSVGGLAGPSTDTQYF. The CDR3 DNA is TGCAGCGTGGGTGGACTAGCGGGCCCTAGCACAGATACGCAGTATTTT.

The J gene is TRBJ2-1, the V gene TRBV6-6; weak D call: TRBD2 (5 bases). The CDR3 runs to 16 residues. CDR1 is MNHNY, CDR2 SVGAGI, per germline (reference sequence). Trimming removed 0 bases at V and 3 bases at J, with 12 bases between. This CDR3 is CASSYSRRGIYNEQFF. CDR3 nucleotide sequence: TGTGCCAGCAGTTACTCGAGAAGAGGGATCTACAATGAGCAGTTCTTC.

CDR3 in DNA: TGTGCCAGCAGCGGACGTCTAGCGGGGGGTTCTGGGGAGCAGTACTTC. It codes for CASSGRLAGGSGEQYF. J is TRBJ2-7 and V is TRBV7-2, with 11 bases aligning to TRBD2. This CDR3 has 16 residues. Germline V gives CDR1 SGHTA, CDR2 FQGNSA. V shed 5 bases and J 7 bases; nucleotides not matched to a gene: 13.

The V and J genes are TRBV7-2 and TRBJ2-7, with 9 bases that match TRBD1. V was pared by 4 bases and J by 6 bases, with 7 bases of the junction left unmatched. This CDR3 is 14 amino acids long. Germline V CDR1 and CDR2: SGHTA, FQGNSA. In DNA, the CDR3 is TGTGCCAGCAGCTCCGGGACAGGGATCTCCGAGCAGTACTTC. It specifies CASSSGTGISEQYF. Full variable domain (rest looked up from reference TRBV7-2 and TRBJ2-7): GAGVSQSPSNKVTEKGKDVELRCDPISGHTALYWYRQSLGQGLEFLIYFQGNSAPDKSGLPSDRFSAERTGGSVSTLTIQRTQQEDSAVYLCASSSGTGISEQYFGPGTRLTVT.

The V and J genes are TRBV2 and TRBJ2-7; weak D call: TRBD2 (6 bases). This CDR3 comprises 14 residues. Germline V gene lookup returns CDR1 SNHLY and CDR2 FYNNEI. The V end lost 10 bases, the J end lost 1 base, and 17 bases lay between the germline ends. The CDR3 here is CATYGGLISYEQYF. CDR3 nucleotide sequence: TGTGCCACCTACGGAGGACTAATTTCCTACGAGCAGTACTTC.

The rearrangement uses TRBV4-1 and TRBJ1-5; no definite D call. The CDR3 consists of 16 residues. V lost 0 bases and J 2 bases, leaving 11 bases between the germline ends. Germline-derived CDR1 and CDR2 are MGHRA and YSYEKL. CDR3 sequence reads: CASSQDTGKGNQPQHF. The CDR3 DNA sequence: TGCGCCAGCAGCCAAGATACGGGGAAGGGCAATCAGCCCCAGCATTTT.

This clone was seen once. The chain combines TRBV11-3 with TRBJ2-1; 7 nucleotides line up with TRBD2. The V and J ends lost 1 base and 4 bases, in that order; junction bases with no gene match: 1. Germline CDR1 and CDR2: SGHNT and YENEEA. The CDR3 totals 14 residues. As DNA, the CDR3 is TGTGCCAGCAGCTTAGCTAGCGGATACAATGAGCAGTTCTTC. Its protein product is CASSLASGYNEQFF.

The chain is built from TRBV6-6 and TRBJ2-3, with D perhaps matching TRBD2 (6 bases). CDR1 MNHNY and CDR2 SVGAGI come from the germline V gene (reference sequence). The CDR3 is 13 amino acids. Deletions cut 7 bases from V and 7 bases from J, with 15 bases between. The CDR3 reads CASTRLESNTQYF. CDR3 nucleotides: TGTGCCAGCACCAGACTAGAATCAAATACGCAGTATTTT.

This rearrangement joins TRBV29-1 to TRBJ2-5, with TRBD1 matching over 11 bases. Germline trimming cut 4 bases from V and 5 bases from J; bases unmatched to any gene: 6. The CDR3 covers 14 residues. Looked up from germline, CDR1 is SQVTM and CDR2 is ANQGSEA. CDR3 sequence reads: CSVGRTGGGETQYF. Written as DNA, the CDR3 is TGCAGCGTTGGGAGGACAGGGGGCGGGGAGACCCAGTACTTC. Based on the CDR3 plus reference TRBV29-1 and TRBJ2-5, the full variable domain is SAVISQKPSRDICQRGTSLTIQCQVDSQVTMMFWYRQQPGQSLTLIATANQGSEATYESGFVIDKFPISRPNLTFSTLTVSNMSPEDSSIYLCSVGRTGGGETQYFGPGTRLLVL.

V is TRBV2 and J is TRBJ2-7; 8 bases match TRBD2. This CDR3 comprises 18 residues. Trimming took 4 bases from V and 4 from J; bases not matched to a gene: 18. The germline V gene has CDR1 SNHLY and CDR2 FYNNEI. CDR3 residues: CASSAGDYSSGKGYEQYF. The CDR3 DNA reads as TGTGCCAGCAGTGCGGGGGACTACAGTAGCGGGAAAGGGTACGAGCAGTACTTC.

This chain joins TRBV15 and TRBJ2-1, with 8 bases matching TRBD2. From germline, CDR1 is LNHNV and CDR2 YYDKDF (reference sequence). After removal of 6 bases from V and 0 bases from J, the junction contained 16 bases not matched to a gene. The CDR3 length is 19 residues. The CDR3 loop reads CATRRGGRGRASSYNEQFF. The CDR3 coding sequence is TGTGCCACCAGACGGGGGGGAAGGGGCAGGGCAAGCTCCTACAATGAGCAGTTCTTC. Full variable domain (outside the CDR3, taken from reference TRBV15 and TRBJ2-1): DAMVIQNPRYQVTQFGKPVTLSCSQTLNHNVMYWYQQKSSQAPKLLFHYYDKDFNNEADTPDNFQSRRPNTSFCFLDIRSPGLGDTAMYLCATRRGGRGRASSYNEQFFGPGTRLTVL.

The rearrangement joins TRBV2 to TRBJ1-2, with a weak D call TRBD1 (6 bases). Germline CDR1 and CDR2: SNHLY and FYNNEI. V was shortened by 2 bases and J by 3 bases, with 13 bases between the two germline ends. This CDR3 is 15 amino acids long. CDR3 amino acids: CASSEMDRRDYGYTF. The CDR3 nucleotides read TGTGCCAGCAGTGAAATGGACAGACGGGACTATGGCTACACCTTC. Supplemented by reference TRBV2 and TRBJ1-2, the full variable domain reads EPEVTQTPSHQVTQMGQEVILRCVPISNHLYFYWYRQILGQKVEFLVSFYNNEISEKSEIFDDQFSVERPDGSNFTLKIRSTKLEDSAMYFCASSEMDRRDYGYTFGSGTRLTVV.

This clone was detected only once. The V gene is TRBV18, the J gene TRBJ2-7; 7 bases agree with TRBD1. J was trimmed by 2 bases and V by 4 bases; bases with no gene match: 11. This CDR3 spans 16 amino acids. Germline V gene lookup returns CDR1 KGHSH and CDR2 LQKENI. The CDR3 DNA reads as TGTGCCAGCTCACTTCCGGACAGGTTTGGGCCCTACGAGCAGTACTTC. As protein: CASSLPDRFGPYEQYF. The whole variable domain, filled in from reference TRBV18 and TRBJ2-7, reads NAGVMQNPRHLVRRRGQEARLRCSPMKGHSHVYWYRQLPEEGLKFMVYLQKENIIDESGMPKERFSAEFPKEGPSILRIQQVVRGDSAAYFCASSLPDRFGPYEQYFGPGTRLTVT.

CDR3 DNA: TGTGCCAGCAGCCAAGATGGGCTAGCGGGAGGGGTGCAGTACTTC. It encodes CASSQDGLAGGVQYF. This rearrangement joins TRBV4-2 to TRBJ2-7; TRBD2 matches 12 bases. The germline CDR1 and CDR2 sequences are LGHNA and YNFKEQ. The trim removed 0 bases at V and 9 bases at J, leaving 6 bases unmatched. CDR3 length equals 15 residues.

This clone appeared a single time. Germline is not matched at one junction end, which may reflect a read error. The CDR3: CASSSLAGGPSYEQFF. The CDR3, as DNA: TGTGCTAGCAGCTCTCTAGCGGGAGGGCCGTCATATGAGCAGTTCTTC. This sequence joins TRBV7-7 and TRBJ2-1, with 12 bases fitting TRBD2. This CDR3 is built from 16 residues. CDR1 SSHAT and CDR2 FNYEAQ come from the germline V gene (reference sequence). Full variable domain (rest looked up from reference TRBV7-7 and TRBJ2-1): GAGVSQSPRYKVTKRGQDVTLRCDPISSHATLYWYQQALGQGPEFLTYFNYEAQPDKSGLPSDRFSAERPEGSISTLTIQRTEQRDSAMYRCASSSLAGGPSYEQFFGPGTRLTVL.

The chain employs TRBV30 and TRBJ2-2, with 9 bases lining up with TRBD2. J lost 5 bases, V lost 1 base, and 8 bases had no gene match. CDR3 length: 16 residues. Germline CDR1 is GTSNPN and CDR2 is SVGIG (reference sequence). The CDR3 DNA follows: TGTGCCTGGAGTGGGGGTAGCGGGAGAGGGACCGGGGAGCTGTTTTTT. Protein sequence: CAWSGGSGRGTGELFF.

This clone was observed a few times. The V gene is TRBV19, the J gene TRBJ2-2, with D possibly being TRBD2 (5 bases). The CDR3 is 13 amino acids. V was trimmed by 3 bases and J by 7 bases, leaving 9 bases between them. CDR1 is LNHDA, CDR2 SQIVND, per germline (reference sequence). CDR3 nucleotide sequence: TGTGCCAGTAGTATCGAGGGTGGCGGGGAGCTGTTTTTT. Translating gives CASSIEGGGELFF.

The chain uses TRBV7-2 and TRBJ1-1; D gene ambiguous. Trimming removed 7 bases at V and 1 base at J, with 13 bases between. Germline CDR1 is SGHTA and CDR2 is FQGNSA. The CDR3 covers 14 residues. In DNA, the CDR3 is TGTGCCAGCACCCCTGGCGGGTGGAACACTGAAGCTTTCTTT. Protein: CASTPGGWNTEAFF.

The chain couples TRBV4-2 to TRBJ2-5; TRBD2 aligns across 7 bases. Germline assignment: CDR1 LGHNA and CDR2 YNFKEQ. The J segment lost 5 bases and the V segment lost 1 base, leaving 10 bases of the junction unmatched. The length of the CDR3 is 16 residues. The CDR3 DNA reads TGTGCCAGCAGCCAAGGTTCGCGGGAGATTTGTGAGACCCAGTACTTC. It codes for CASSQGSREICETQYF.

V usage is TRBV14 and J usage is TRBJ2-5, with D tentatively TRBD2 (6 bases). Germline V lookup: CDR1 SGHDN, CDR2 FVKESK. The CDR3 is 13 amino acids. V dropped 4 bases and J dropped 5 bases, with 11 bases sitting between them. CDR3 DNA: TGTGCCAGCAGCCCGGGGACTTCCGAGACCCAGTACTTC. As protein: CASSPGTSETQYF.